This entry is about one T cell receptor beta chain. These data belong to a study of blood T cell repertoires in COVID-19. Study at large: Whether acute or convalescent, the COVID-19 samples came from the United States, Italy and Spain. PBMCs, B-cell-depleted T cells, or T cells were the source of the cDNA or gDNA that made up the material.

Methods used by the authors: The authors estimated nucleated cell counts from reference gene primer amplification. Clones were sequenced by immunoSEQ multiplex PCR, and TCRdb holds only the in-frame ones, with some missing. D and trimming were read from the DNA, whereas the V and J calls and clone size are those reported in that table. The profile covers fewer than 200,000 clones, with approximately 88% appearing a single time and around 1.5% taken by the ten largest. What was sequenced was peripheral blood. The sequence was collected from a woman aged 50 to 60 with acute or convalescent COVID-19.

The DNA of the CDR3 is TGTGCCAGCAGTACAGACCCTAACGGGGAGCTGTTTTTT. Amino acid sequence: CASSTDPNGELFF. This chain uses TRBV6-2 or TRBV6-3 with TRBJ2-2; unclear D gene. V lost 5 bases and J lost 7, with 11 bases in between. This CDR3 is 13 amino acids long. Germline lookup yields CDR1 MNHEY and CDR2 SVGEGT.